The sequence of this T cell receptor (beta chain) was determined in a study of cytomegalovirus exposure and HLA in healthy donors. Overall study context: There were 300 to 400 genotyped donors. Of these, roughly 80% fell in the genetic ancestry cluster associated with self-reported Caucasian donors.

The PCR made use of 60 Vbeta and 13 Jbeta primers. Data came from immunoSEQ multiplex PCR; TCRdb stores just in-frame clones and leaves some out. The sample lists 150,000 to 200,000 clones; roughly 73% were seen once. Germline V gives CDR1 MGHDK, CDR2 SYGVNS. Trimming stripped 4 bases from V and 2 bases from J, with 12 bases between. The CDR3 spans 14 residues. The sequence derives from a woman between 35 and 50 years old in good health and CMV-seropositive. Sequenced: PBMCs. This sequence joins TRBV25-1 and TRBJ2-7; D perhaps matches TRBD2 (5 bases). The CDR3 bases are TGTGCCAGCAGTGGAGCGGTTCGACCCTACGAGCAGTACTTC. Residues: CASSGAVRPYEQYF.